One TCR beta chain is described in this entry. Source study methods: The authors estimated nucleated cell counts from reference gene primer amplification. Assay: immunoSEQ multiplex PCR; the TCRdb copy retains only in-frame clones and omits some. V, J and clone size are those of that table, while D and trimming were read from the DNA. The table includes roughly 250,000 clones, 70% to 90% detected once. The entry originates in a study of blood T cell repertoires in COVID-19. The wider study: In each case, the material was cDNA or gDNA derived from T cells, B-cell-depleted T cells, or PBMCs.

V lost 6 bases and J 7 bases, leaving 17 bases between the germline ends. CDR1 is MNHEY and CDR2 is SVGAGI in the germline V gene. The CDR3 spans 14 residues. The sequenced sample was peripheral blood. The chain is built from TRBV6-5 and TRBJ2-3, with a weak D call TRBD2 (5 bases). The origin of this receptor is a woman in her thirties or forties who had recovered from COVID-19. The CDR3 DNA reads TGTGCCAGCAGCCCCAGCGGTGCTGAATATACGCAGTATTTT. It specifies CASSPSGAEYTQYF.